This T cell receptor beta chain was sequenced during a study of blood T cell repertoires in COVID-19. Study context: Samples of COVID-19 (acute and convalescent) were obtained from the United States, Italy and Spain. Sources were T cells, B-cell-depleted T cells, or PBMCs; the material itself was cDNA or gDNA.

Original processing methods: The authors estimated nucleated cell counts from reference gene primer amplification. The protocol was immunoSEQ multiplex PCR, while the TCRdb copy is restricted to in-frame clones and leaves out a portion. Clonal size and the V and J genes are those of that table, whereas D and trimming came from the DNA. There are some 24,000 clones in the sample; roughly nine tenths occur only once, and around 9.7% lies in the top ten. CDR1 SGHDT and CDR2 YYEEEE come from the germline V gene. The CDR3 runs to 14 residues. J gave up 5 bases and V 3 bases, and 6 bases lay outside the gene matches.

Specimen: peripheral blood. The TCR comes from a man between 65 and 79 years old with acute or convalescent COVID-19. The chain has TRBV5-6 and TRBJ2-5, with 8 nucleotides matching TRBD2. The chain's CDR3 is CASSSRGGWETQYF. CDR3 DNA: TGTGCCAGCAGCTCCCGGGGGGGTTGGGAGACCCAGTACTTC.